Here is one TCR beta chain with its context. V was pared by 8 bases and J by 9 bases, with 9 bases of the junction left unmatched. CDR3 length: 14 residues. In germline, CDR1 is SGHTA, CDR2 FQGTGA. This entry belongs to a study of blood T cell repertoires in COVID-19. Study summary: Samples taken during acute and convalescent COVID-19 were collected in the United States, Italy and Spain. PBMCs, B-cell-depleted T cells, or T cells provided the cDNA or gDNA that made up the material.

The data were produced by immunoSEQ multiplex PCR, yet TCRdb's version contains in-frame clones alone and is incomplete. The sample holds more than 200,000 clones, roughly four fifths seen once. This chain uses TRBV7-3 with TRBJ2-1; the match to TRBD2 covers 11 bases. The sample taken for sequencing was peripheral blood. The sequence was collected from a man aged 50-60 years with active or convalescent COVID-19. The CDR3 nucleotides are TGTGCCAGCTCGGGGGGACTAGCGGATGGTGAGCAGTTCTTC. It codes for CASSGGLADGEQFF.